The 8 T cell receptor beta chains below were found in one sample sequenced in a study of PD-1 blockade in classical Hodgkin lymphoma. Relapse after autologous stem cell transplantation occurred in every patient, and brentuximab vedotin exposure varied. The data were produced by immunoSEQ multiplex PCR, yet TCRdb's version contains in-frame clones alone and is incomplete. The table has 20,000 or so clones, 80% to 85% seen once. Sequencing was performed on peripheral blood mononuclear cells (PBMCs), taken at baseline. These receptors came from a human donor with classical Hodgkin lymphoma.

This rearrangement joins TRBV5-1 to TRBJ2-1; D not resolved. The CDR3 runs 16 residues. Trimming removed 3 bases at V and 8 bases at J, with 21 bases between. The germline CDR1 and CDR2 sequences are SGHRS and YFSETQ. CDR3 amino acids: CASSSSRVRGAHEQFF. The CDR3 DNA reads as TGCGCCAGCAGCTCCTCTAGGGTGAGAGGAGCCCATGAGCAGTTCTTC.

This chain connects TRBV2 to TRBJ1-5; TRBD1 agrees at 11 bases. The length of the CDR3 is 14 residues. The ends lost 4 bases at V and 6 bases at J; junction bases unmatched: 2. CDR1 and CDR2 from the germline V gene are SNHLY and FYNNEI. The DNA for the CDR3 is TGTGCCAGCAGTGGGACAGGGGGCGTTCAGCCCCAGCATTTT. The encoded protein is CASSGTGGVQPQHF. Full variable domain (outside the CDR3, taken from reference TRBV2 and TRBJ1-5): EPEVTQTPSHQVTQMGQEVILRCVPISNHLYFYWYRQILGQKVEFLVSFYNNEISEKSEIFDDQFSVERPDGSNFTLKIRSTKLEDSAMYFCASSGTGGVQPQHFGDGTRLSIL.

J is TRBJ1-4 and V is TRBV7-6; 7 nucleotides line up with TRBD1. The CDR3 has 15 amino acids. Looked up from germline, CDR1 is SGHVS and CDR2 is FNYEAQ. The junction had 3 bases not matched to a gene; V was cut back by 1 base and J by 4 bases. The CDR3: CASSLGTGLNEKLFF. The DNA for the CDR3 is TGTGCCAGCAGCTTAGGGACAGGACTTAATGAAAAACTGTTTTTT.

V usage is TRBV7-9 and J usage is TRBJ1-2, with a possible D match to TRBD1 (6 bases). The V gene's germline CDR1 is SEHNR and CDR2 FQNEAQ (reference sequence). The V and J ends lost 5 bases and 6 bases respectively, with 22 bases between them. The CDR3 covers 16 residues. CDR3 loop: CASSHSRDTLRNGYTF. CDR3 bases: TGTGCCAGCAGCCACTCTAGGGACACACTAAGGAATGGCTACACCTTC.

The genes are TRBV21-1 and TRBJ2-1; the table's D gene call, TRBD2, was not cross checked with the DNA. TRBV21-1 is reported as a pseudogene. This CDR3 region has 16 residues. CDR3 protein: CASSKRESSSYNEQFF. For the CDR3, the DNA is TGTGCCAGCAGCAAAAGGGAGTCCAGCTCCTACAATGAGCAGTTCTTC.

The chain is built from TRBV19 and TRBJ2-5, with 12 bases aligning to TRBD1. Germline-derived CDR1 and CDR2 are LNHDA and SQIVND (reference sequence). The CDR3 length is 15 residues. The V and J ends lost 4 bases and 4 bases, in that order; junction bases with no gene match: 4. The DNA for the CDR3 is TGTGCCAGTAGTAGGGGACAGGGGGCTCTAGAGACCCAGTACTTC. This encodes CASSRGQGALETQYF.

A few counts support this clone. The chain uses TRBV5-1 and TRBJ2-5; a weak D match, TRBD1 (7 bases). V was cut by 3 bases and J by 5 bases, with 14 bases left in between. The CDR3 loop spans 14 amino acids. Germline V gene lookup returns CDR1 SGHRS and CDR2 YFSETQ. The DNA of the CDR3 is TGCGCCAGCAGCTACGACAGGGCGGGGGAGACCCAGTACTTC. This translates into CASSYDRAGETQYF.

The chain joins TRBV9 to TRBJ1-1; D is ambiguous. The V end lost 4 bases, the J end lost 1 base, and 11 bases lay between the germline ends. CDR3 length: 14 residues. Germline V lookup: CDR1 SGDLS, CDR2 YYNGEE. The CDR3 nucleotides are TGTGCCAGCAGCCAGAGATGGAGGAACACTGAAGCTTTCTTT. This translates into CASSQRWRNTEAFF.